Below, 29 T cell receptor beta chains from the same sample are listed, as sequenced in a study of CD8+ T cells in alopecia areata. Following RNA extraction, reverse transcription yielded cDNA that acted as the sequencing template. Only in-frame clones appear in the TCRdb table, and some are missing; sequencing was by immunoSEQ multiplex PCR. The data show some 210,000 clones, with over 60% seen just once and roughly 1.2% held by the top ten. Indicated treatment: oral pan-JAK inhibitor, 5-10 mg twice daily. Source: CD4+ T cells sorted from blood, taken at approximately week 42, from a patient treated with tofacitinib. These receptors were obtained from a human donor with alopecia areata.

The chain joins TRBV4-3 to TRBJ2-5; 9 positions agree with TRBD1. Germline lookup yields CDR1 LGHNA and CDR2 YSLEER. V shed 1 base and J 3 bases; nucleotides not matched to a gene: 6. The CDR3 is 16 amino acids. DNA of the CDR3: TGCGCCAGCAGCCAAGGGACAGGGGTAAATGAAGAGACCCAGTACTTC. Its protein is CASSQGTGVNEETQYF.

The rearrangement links TRBV6-1 to TRBJ2-3; 12 bases are shared with TRBD2. The V gene end was trimmed by 11 bases and the J gene end by 3 bases; junction bases not matched to a gene: 6. This CDR3 is built from 14 residues. CDR1 is MNHNS, CDR2 SASEGT, per germline. Written as DNA, the CDR3 is TGTGCCGCACGACTAGCGGGGGTGACAGATACGCAGTATTTT. Its translation: CAARLAGVTDTQYF.

The chain uses TRBV30 and TRBJ1-5; 9 nucleotides line up with TRBD1. This CDR3 has 15 residues. Trimming took 2 bases from V and 4 from J; bases not matched to a gene: 6. Germline-derived CDR1 and CDR2 are GTSNPN and SVGIG (reference sequence). The CDR3 bases are TGTGCCTGGAGTAAAGGACAGGGGTATAATCAGCCCCAGCATTTT. It is translated as CAWSKGQGYNQPQHF.

V gene TRBV29-1 combines with J gene TRBJ1-2, with D unresolved. The CDR3 runs 14 residues. The V end lost 4 bases, the J end lost 4 bases, and 16 bases lay between the germline ends. Germline CDR1 and CDR2: SQVTM and ANQGSEA. CDR3 nucleotides: TGCAGCGTTGTAACGGCGGCCGTGGGCTATGGCTACACCTTC. Encoded protein: CSVVTAAVGYGYTF.

This clone came up once. CDR3 residues: CASSEAGIAGGYEQYF. The CDR3 bases are TGTGCCAGCAGTGAAGCTGGAATAGCGGGGGGCTACGAGCAGTACTTC. The chain recombines TRBV6-1 with TRBJ2-7, with 10 bases that match TRBD2. Germline CDR1 and CDR2: MNHNS and SASEGT. J lost 3 bases, V lost 0 bases, and 5 bases had no gene match. The CDR3 totals 16 residues.

This rearrangement joins TRBV30 to TRBJ1-5, with 9 positions matching TRBD1. Germline-derived CDR1 and CDR2 are GTSNPN and SVGIG (reference sequence). This CDR3 has 14 amino acids. The junction had 8 bases not matched to a gene; V was cut back by 7 bases and J by 4 bases. The DNA for the CDR3 is TGTGCCTTCTCTAGACAGGGGGGGAATCAGCCCCAGCATTTT. The encoded protein is CAFSRQGGNQPQHF.

V and J are TRBV30 and TRBJ2-1, with TRBD2 as a possible D gene (7 bases). Looked up from germline, CDR1 is GTSNPN and CDR2 is SVGIG (reference sequence). CDR3 size: 14 residues. The V end lost 7 bases, the J end lost 0 bases, and 13 bases lay between the germline ends. The CDR3 DNA is TGTGCCTTCGGGGGGCCGAGCTCCTACAATGAGCAGTTCTTC. Its protein is CAFGGPSSYNEQFF.

The chain is built from TRBV27 and TRBJ1-2, with 8 bases matching TRBD1. There are 14 residues in the CDR3. The germline V gene encodes CDR1 MNHEY and CDR2 SMNVEV (reference sequence). Trimming took 5 bases from V and 4 from J; bases not matched to a gene: 6. CDR3 sequence reads: CASSIGQGGYGYTF. The CDR3 nucleotides are TGTGCCAGCAGTATCGGACAGGGCGGCTATGGCTACACCTTC.

The chain links TRBV29-1 to TRBJ2-3; no reliable D call. The germline V and J ends were trimmed by 3 bases and 2 bases, with 6 bases remaining between them. There are 12 residues in the CDR3. From germline, CDR1 is SQVTM and CDR2 ANQGSEA. The CDR3 sequence is CSVEGFTDTQYF. The CDR3 region has the DNA TGCAGCGTTGAGGGCTTCACAGATACGCAGTATTTT.

The chain has TRBV29-1 and TRBJ2-7, with a tentative D call TRBD2 (5 bases). The CDR3 runs to 14 residues. Trimming cost V 5 bases and J 0 bases, with 14 bases left between them. Germline lookup yields CDR1 SQVTM and CDR2 ANQGSEA. CDR3 protein: CSVSGLGRSYEQYF. CDR3 coding DNA: TGCAGCGTTTCGGGATTAGGGCGCTCCTACGAGCAGTACTTC.

This rearrangement joins TRBV12-5 to TRBJ1-5; unclear D gene. CDR1 LGHNT and CDR2 FRNRAP come from the germline V gene. The CDR3 length is 15 residues. The V and J ends lost 1 base and 2 bases respectively, with 9 bases between them. The CDR3 protein is CASGLEQLGNQPQHF. The CDR3 DNA follows: TGTGCTAGTGGTTTGGAGCAGTTGGGCAATCAGCCCCAGCATTTT.

This clone showed up just a few times. The chain recombines TRBV27 with TRBJ2-2; possible D gene TRBD1, 6 bases. Trimming took 3 bases from V and 7 from J, leaving 12 bases between them. The CDR3 runs to 14 residues. Per germline, CDR1 MNHEY and CDR2 SMNVEV (reference sequence). The CDR3 reads CASSFFRGSGELFF. The CDR3 nucleotides read TGTGCCAGCAGTTTTTTCAGGGGAAGCGGGGAGCTGTTTTTT.

The chain is built from TRBV11-2 and TRBJ2-4; the match to TRBD1 covers 10 bases. Germline lookup yields CDR1 SGHAT and CDR2 FQNNGV. Germline trimming cut 6 bases from V and 7 bases from J; bases unmatched to any gene: 6. The CDR3 spans 14 residues. The CDR3, as DNA: TGTGCCAGCAGAGGGACAGGGGCTAGGAACATTCAGTACTTC. It translates to CASRGTGARNIQYF.

In its sample, this clone was seen a few times. The gene calls are TRBV9 and TRBJ2-3; 7 bases fit TRBD1. Per the germline V gene, CDR1 is SGDLS and CDR2 is YYNGEE. CDR3 length: 15 amino acids. After removal of 0 bases from V and 2 bases from J, the junction contained 3 bases not matched to a gene. CDR3 DNA: TGTGCCAGCAGCGTAGCTACAGGGGTCACAGATACGCAGTATTTT. Translated: CASSVATGVTDTQYF.

Of note for this clone: Other DNA sequences in the sample encode the same CDR3. The chain recombines TRBV11-2 with TRBJ2-1, with 8 bases that match TRBD2. With 1 base clipped from V and 2 bases from J, the junction kept 4 bases outside the gene matches. Germline V CDR1 and CDR2: SGHAT, FQNNGV. The CDR3 is 16 residues long. The CDR3 nucleotides read TGTGCCAGCAGCTTAGGGGCGGGGGGCCCCTACAATGAGCAGTTCTTC. Translated, it gives CASSLGAGGPYNEQFF.

This sequence joins TRBV6-5 and TRBJ2-7; tentative D call: TRBD1 (6 bases). Germline V lookup: CDR1 MNHEY, CDR2 SVGAGI. This CDR3 has 15 amino acids. Trimming cost V 7 bases and J 1 base, with 17 bases left between them. The CDR3 is CASISSGASSYEQYF. For the CDR3, the DNA is TGTGCCAGCATATCGTCAGGGGCCTCATCCTACGAGCAGTACTTC.

The chain employs TRBV7-8 and TRBJ2-7; D possibly uses TRBD1 or TRBD2 (6 bases each). V was cut by 3 bases and J by 2 bases, with 17 bases left in between. CDR3 length equals 16 residues. Germline CDR1 is SGHVS and CDR2 is FQNEAQ. The CDR3 loop is CASSLRVSGATYEQYF. CDR3 coding DNA: TGTGCCAGCAGCTTGAGGGTATCGGGGGCGACCTACGAGCAGTACTTC.

The rearrangement joins TRBV11-2 to TRBJ1-1, with TRBD1 as a possible D gene (6 bases). The CDR3 extends over 13 amino acids. CDR1 is SGHAT, CDR2 FQNNGV, per germline. V lost 7 bases and J lost 4, with 13 bases in between. CDR3 protein: CASNIQGSTEAFF. CDR3 bases: TGTGCCAGCAACATACAGGGAAGCACTGAAGCTTTCTTT.

The V and J genes are TRBV29-1 and TRBJ1-2; 7 bases line up with TRBD1. Germline assignment: CDR1 SQVTM and CDR2 ANQGSEA. The CDR3 is 13 residues long. V shed 5 bases, J shed 4 bases, and the junction held 7 bases outside the gene matches. The CDR3 bases are TGCAGCGTTACCCGCGGGACAGTCTATGGCTACACCTTC. Protein sequence: CSVTRGTVYGYTF.

This rearrangement joins TRBV5-1 to TRBJ1-2; D might be TRBD1 (6 bases). The germline V and J ends were trimmed by 5 bases and 6 bases, with 17 bases remaining between them. This CDR3 region has 14 residues. Germline-derived CDR1 and CDR2 are SGHRS and YFSETQ. The CDR3 is CASRPGVPPDGYTF. As DNA, the CDR3 is TGCGCCAGCAGGCCAGGGGTTCCCCCGGATGGCTACACCTTC.

The J gene is TRBJ2-7, the V gene TRBV7-9; TRBD1 agrees at 7 bases. Germline V gene sequence: CDR1 SEHNR, CDR2 FQNEAQ (reference sequence). With V trimmed by 3 bases and J by 2 bases, 4 bases remained unmatched. The CDR3 spans 14 residues. The CDR3 nucleotides read TGTGCCAGCAGCTTTGGGGACAGTGCCTACGAGCAGTACTTC. This encodes CASSFGDSAYEQYF.

This chain links TRBV9 with TRBJ1-6; 9 nucleotides align to TRBD1. Germline V gene data show CDR1 as SGDLS and CDR2 as YYNGEE. The V segment lost 4 bases and the J segment 8 bases; nucleotides outside the gene matches: 7. CDR3 length: 15 residues. This CDR3 reads CASSPRTGAHSPLHF. The CDR3 coding sequence is TGTGCCAGCAGCCCCCGGACAGGGGCCCATTCACCCCTCCACTTT. Together with reference TRBV9 and TRBJ1-6, the CDR3 gives the full variable domain: DSGVTQTPKHLITATGQRVTLRCSPRSGDLSVYWYQQSLDQGLQFLIQYYNGEERAKGNILERFSAQQFPDLHSELNLSSLELGDSALYFCASSPRTGAHSPLHFGNGTRLTVT.

This chain uses TRBV5-6 with TRBJ2-1; no clear D. Trimming left V 6 bases short and J 5 bases short, with 15 bases between. The CDR3 contains 14 residues. In germline, CDR1 is SGHDT, CDR2 YYEEEE. The CDR3 loop reads CASNLPARDNEQFF. As DNA, the CDR3 is TGTGCCAGCAATTTGCCCGCCCGGGACAATGAGCAGTTCTTC.

In this sample, this clone turned up a few times. A junction boundary mismatches the germline segment, possibly from a read error. This chain joins TRBV2 and TRBJ1-2; D is unclear. The CDR3 sequence is 14 residues long. Germline V gene data show CDR1 as SNHLY and CDR2 as FYNNEI. The CDR3 here is CASSEEGRLWGYTF. DNA for the CDR3: TGTGCCAGCAGCGAAGAAGGCCGCCTGTGGGGCTACACCTTC. The whole variable domain, remainder taken from reference TRBV2 and TRBJ1-2, is EPEVTQTPSHQVTQMGQEVILRCVPISNHLYFYWYRQILGQKVEFLVSFYNNEISEKSEIFDDQFSVERPDGSNFTLKIRSTKLEDSAMYFCASSEEGRLWGYTFGSGTRLTVV.

The genes are TRBV5-1 and TRBJ2-1; D ambiguous. The CDR3 loop spans 13 amino acids. Trimming took off 0 bases at V and 7 bases at J, with 8 bases between the two ends. Germline CDR1 is SGHRS and CDR2 is YFSETQ. This CDR3 reads CASSLEGGNEQFF. In nucleotides, the CDR3 is TGCGCCAGCAGCTTGGAGGGTGGAAATGAGCAGTTCTTC.

This clone occurred many times. Other DNA sequences within the sample encode an identical CDR3. The gene calls are TRBV10-3 and TRBJ2-3, with a possible D match to TRBD1 (5 bases). In germline, CDR1 is ENHRY, CDR2 SYGVKD. Trimming took off 3 bases at V and 1 base at J, with 5 bases between the two ends. The CDR3 extends over 13 amino acids. The CDR3 sequence is CAISDRGTDTQYF. CDR3 coding DNA: TGTGCCATCAGTGACAGGGGCACAGATACGCAGTATTTT.

J is TRBJ2-5 and V is TRBV6-5; TRBD2 might be the D (6 bases). Germline V gene sequence: CDR1 MNHEY, CDR2 SVGAGI. The length of the CDR3 is 15 residues. Deletions cut 2 bases from V and 2 bases from J, with 12 bases between. This CDR3 is CASSYGQGLQETQYF. The CDR3 DNA reads TGTGCCAGCAGTTACGGCCAGGGACTTCAAGAGACCCAGTACTTC.

The chain carries TRBV6-1 and TRBJ2-5, with D perhaps given as TRBD1 or TRBD2 (6 bases each). V lost 4 bases, J lost 5 bases, and 14 bases lay in between. The CDR3 has 14 residues. Germline CDR1 and CDR2: MNHNS and SASEGT. The DNA for the CDR3 is TGTGCCAGCAGTGGTGGGGGGCTGGGGGAGACCCAGTACTTC. Residues: CASSGGGLGETQYF.

CDR3 in DNA: TGCGCCAGCAGTGAGGGGGTGCAGGAACAGTACTTC. It yields the protein CASSEGVQEQYF. The chain combines TRBV10-2 with TRBJ2-5; D gene unclear. In germline, CDR1 is WSHSY, CDR2 SAAADI. Trimming cost V 2 bases and J 11 bases, with 12 bases left between them. This CDR3 region has 12 residues.